These 25 T cell receptor beta chains originate from one sample sequenced in a study of OX40 agonist ivuxolimab in advanced cancers. Sequenced by immunoSEQ multiplex PCR; TCRdb stores in-frame clones only, minus some. Of under 20,000 clones in the sample, roughly four fifths are singletons; the top ten hold about 3.7%. The sequencing used CD4+ or CD8+ T cells sorted from blood, collected in a trial of the OX40 agonist ivuxolimab. These receptors all come from an adult with an advanced solid tumor such as melanoma, head and neck, liver or kidney cancer.

The chain employs TRBV15 and TRBJ2-3; 12 bases match TRBD2. The junction had 2 bases not matched to a gene; V was cut back by 1 base and J by 3 bases. Germline assignment: CDR1 LNHNV and CDR2 YYDKDF (reference sequence). This CDR3 has 16 residues. The CDR3 nucleotides read TGTGCCACCAGCAGAGCGGGACTAGCGGGTACAGATACGCAGTATTTT. Its protein product is CATSRAGLAGTDTQYF.

The chain employs TRBV6-1 and TRBJ1-4; the match to TRBD1 covers 10 bases. This CDR3 contains 15 residues. Per the germline V gene, CDR1 is MNHNS and CDR2 is SASEGT. Trimming at V came to 1 base and at J to 6 bases, leaving 2 bases not matched to a gene. In DNA form, the CDR3 reads TGTGCCAGCAGTGAAGTAGGGACAGGGGATGAAAAACTGTTTTTT. Protein: CASSEVGTGDEKLFF.

V usage is TRBV10-3 and J usage is TRBJ2-7; 12 nucleotides agree with TRBD2. The CDR3 has 17 residues. From germline, CDR1 is ENHRY and CDR2 SYGVKD. J gave up 7 bases and V 4 bases, and 14 bases lay outside the gene matches. In DNA form, the CDR3 reads TGTGCCATCAGTGGGCATATAGGACTAGCGGGAAGTGATGAGCAGTACTTC. Protein product: CAISGHIGLAGSDEQYF.

The chain combines TRBV30 with TRBJ2-3, with D possibly being TRBD1 or TRBD2 (6 bases each). Germline V CDR1 and CDR2: GTSNPN, SVGIG (reference sequence). Trimming removed 5 bases at V and 5 bases at J, with 11 bases between. The CDR3 runs to 12 residues. The CDR3 here is CAWSRGVDTQYF. The CDR3 DNA is TGTGCCTGGTCGAGGGGGGTAGATACGCAGTATTTT.

This clone has just one count. This sequence joins TRBV6-1 and TRBJ2-5; maybe TRBD1 (6 bases). Trimming removed 4 bases from V and 2 bases from J, with 11 bases in between. CDR1 and CDR2 (germline): MNHNS, SASEGT. The CDR3 consists of 14 residues. CDR3 bases: TGTGCCAGCAGTGTAACAGGGTGGCAAGAGACCCAGTACTTC. Its protein product is CASSVTGWQETQYF.

The DNA for the CDR3 is TGTGCCATCAGTGAATCGAGGGAAGCTTTCTTT. As protein: CAISESREAFF. This chain joins TRBV10-3 and TRBJ1-1; D unresolved. CDR1 is ENHRY, CDR2 SYGVKD, per germline. Trimming removed 3 bases at V and 8 bases at J, with 7 bases between. This CDR3 is 11 amino acids long.

The chain has TRBV10-2 and TRBJ1-4; 7 bases fit TRBD1. The germline CDR1 and CDR2 sequences are WSHSY and SAAADI. After removal of 4 bases from V and 1 base from J, the junction contained 3 bases not matched to a gene. The CDR3 totals 15 residues. CDR3 in DNA: TGCGCCAGCAGTGCGCAGGGGGAAACTAATGAAAAACTGTTTTTT. It specifies CASSAQGETNEKLFF.

This chain connects TRBV2 to TRBJ1-1, with 11 nucleotides matching TRBD1. This CDR3 is built from 14 residues. J was trimmed by 11 bases and V by 4 bases; bases with no gene match: 9. CDR1 is SNHLY and CDR2 is FYNNEI in the germline V gene. The CDR3 DNA is TGTGCCAGCAGTGGATTCCAAGGGACAGGGGGGGCTTTCTTT. Encoded protein: CASSGFQGTGGAFF.

The chain combines TRBV28 with TRBJ2-7; perhaps TRBD2 as D (6 bases). The CDR3 is 14 amino acids. Germline-derived CDR1 and CDR2 are MDHEN and SYDVKM. V was trimmed by 6 bases and J by 3 bases, leaving 15 bases between them. The CDR3 loop reads CASRTRDSFYEQYF. The CDR3 DNA sequence: TGTGCCAGCAGAACCCGGGACTCTTTCTACGAGCAGTACTTC.

J is TRBJ2-2 and V is TRBV5-6, with 8 positions matching TRBD2. Trimming removed 1 base from V and 10 bases from J; junction bases left unmatched: 9. The CDR3 extends over 15 amino acids. Germline CDR1 SGHDT, CDR2 YYEEEE. The CDR3: CASSLMGLGAEELFF. The CDR3 nucleotides are TGTGCCAGCAGCTTGATGGGACTAGGGGCCGAGGAGCTGTTTTTT.

The genes are TRBV5-5 and TRBJ2-7; TRBD1 matches 10 bases. This CDR3 region has 15 residues. The germline V gene has CDR1 SGHKS and CDR2 YYEKEE (reference sequence). The ends lost 4 bases at V and 3 bases at J; junction bases unmatched: 7. Here the CDR3 DNA reads TGTGCCAGCAGCCACCGGGACAGGGGACTCTACGAGCAGTACTTC. This sequence encodes CASSHRDRGLYEQYF.

This chain uses TRBV27 with TRBJ2-1; 8 nucleotides agree with TRBD1. J was trimmed by 6 bases and V by 5 bases; bases with no gene match: 9. Germline V gives CDR1 MNHEY, CDR2 SMNVEV (reference sequence). The CDR3 covers 15 residues. CDR3 sequence: CASSHRTGWVNEQFF. The CDR3 DNA reads as TGTGCCAGCAGTCACAGGACAGGGTGGGTCAATGAGCAGTTCTTC.

CDR3 region: CASSVREGGLYEQYF. CDR3 in DNA: TGCGCCAGCAGCGTCCGGGAAGGGGGCCTCTACGAGCAGTACTTC. This rearrangement joins TRBV5-1 to TRBJ2-7; 7 nucleotides match TRBD1. With 4 bases clipped from V and 3 bases from J, the junction kept 10 bases outside the gene matches. The germline V gene has CDR1 SGHRS and CDR2 YFSETQ. The CDR3 is made up of 15 amino acids.

This chain connects TRBV11-2 to TRBJ1-1, with TRBD1 as a possible D gene (5 bases). The CDR3 is 13 amino acids. Germline lookup yields CDR1 SGHAT and CDR2 FQNNGV. The V end was cut by 0 bases, the J end by 7 bases, with 9 bases between. The CDR3 sequence: CASSLDRGLEAFF. In DNA form, the CDR3 reads TGTGCCAGCAGCTTAGATCGGGGCCTTGAAGCTTTCTTT. Full variable domain (missing parts from reference TRBV11-2 and TRBJ1-1): EAGVAQSPRYKIIEKRQSVAFWCNPISGHATLYWYQQILGQGPKLLIQFQNNGVVDDSQLPKDRFSAERLKGVDSTLKIQPAKLEDSAVYLCASSLDRGLEAFFGQGTRLTVV.

The rearrangement joins TRBV7-9 to TRBJ2-3, with 14 nucleotides matching TRBD2. The CDR3 is 17 residues long. CDR1 and CDR2 from the germline V gene are SEHNR and FQNEAQ (reference sequence). The V gene end was trimmed by 8 bases and the J gene end by 6 bases; junction bases not matched to a gene: 13. CDR3 sequence (DNA): TGTGCCAGCCGTCCAGGGACTAGCGGGAGTGGGGGTGATACGCAGTATTTT. This codes for CASRPGTSGSGGDTQYF.

The J gene is TRBJ1-1, the V gene TRBV6-6; D is undetermined. In germline, CDR1 is MNHNY, CDR2 SVGAGI (reference sequence). The CDR3 contains 12 residues. V dropped 5 bases and J dropped 3 bases, with 7 bases sitting between them. CDR3 coding DNA: TGTGCCAGCAGTGACCCTTACACTGAAGCTTTCTTT. This encodes CASSDPYTEAFF.

The chain is built from TRBV10-3 and TRBJ2-7; 10 nucleotides agree with TRBD1. Germline V lookup: CDR1 ENHRY, CDR2 SYGVKD. The CDR3 length is 15 residues. Trimming took 10 bases from V and 4 from J; bases not matched to a gene: 13. This CDR3 reads CATQPGQGKYYEQYF. The CDR3 DNA reads TGTGCCACCCAACCGGGACAGGGGAAATATTACGAGCAGTACTTC.

The V and J genes are TRBV7-6 and TRBJ2-7, with 10 bases fitting TRBD1. V shed 1 base, J shed 2 bases, and the junction held 2 bases outside the gene matches. Germline V gives CDR1 SGHVS, CDR2 FNYEAQ. This CDR3 contains 15 residues. The CDR3 protein is CASSLGQGATYEQYF. Written as DNA, the CDR3 is TGTGCCAGCAGCTTAGGACAGGGGGCAACCTACGAGCAGTACTTC.

The chain joins TRBV6-6 to TRBJ2-3, with 8 nucleotides matching TRBD1. CDR1 is MNHNY and CDR2 is SVGAGI in the germline V gene (reference sequence). The CDR3 runs 15 residues. V shed 6 bases, J shed 3 bases, and the junction held 8 bases outside the gene matches. CDR3 region: CASSQDRALTDTQYF. The CDR3 nucleotides read TGTGCCAGCAGCCAGGACAGGGCTTTAACAGATACGCAGTATTTT.

The rearrangement joins TRBV6-5 to TRBJ2-6; perhaps TRBD1 as D (6 bases). The V and J ends lost 4 bases and 2 bases respectively, with 9 bases between them. This CDR3 has 15 amino acids. In germline, CDR1 is MNHEY, CDR2 SVGAGI. CDR3 sequence (DNA): TGTGCCAGCAGTTCCGCAGGGGCTGGGGCCAACGTCCTGACTTTC. It encodes CASSSAGAGANVLTF.

The chain uses TRBV6-5 and TRBJ1-3; a weak D match, TRBD1 (6 bases). The V end was cut by 7 bases, the J end by 0 bases, with 13 bases between. CDR3 length: 15 amino acids. Germline CDR1 is MNHEY and CDR2 is SVGAGI. The CDR3 DNA reads TGTGCCAGCACCCGGACAGCTAGCTCTGGAAACACCATATATTTT. It codes for CASTRTASSGNTIYF.

This chain joins TRBV28 and TRBJ1-5; TRBD1 agrees at 8 bases. V was pared by 6 bases and J by 1 base, with 8 bases of the junction left unmatched. The CDR3 length is 16 residues. The germline gives CDR1 MDHEN, CDR2 SYDVKM. The CDR3 loop reads CASSPPGQGSNQPQHF. The DNA for the CDR3 is TGTGCCAGCAGCCCCCCCGGACAGGGCAGCAATCAGCCCCAGCATTTT.

This clone is medium-sized (0.01 to 0.1%). The chain joins TRBV13 to TRBJ2-5, with TRBD1 as a possible D gene (5 bases). V lost 3 bases and J lost 4, with 9 bases in between. Germline V CDR1 and CDR2: PRHDT, FYEKMQ (reference sequence). CDR3 size: 13 residues. In nucleotides, the CDR3 is TGTGCCAGCAGCTTGACAGAACGAGAGACCCAGTACTTC. Translating gives CASSLTERETQYF.

This chain uses TRBV7-2 with TRBJ1-2, with a tentative D call TRBD1 (6 bases). V gave up 5 bases and J gave up 6 bases, with 19 bases separating them. Germline CDR1 reads SGHTA; CDR2 reads FQGNSA. The CDR3 contains 15 residues. CDR3 residues: CASSLDLGQGHGYTF. CDR3 nucleotide sequence: TGTGCCAGCAGCCTGGACCTGGGGCAGGGGCATGGCTACACCTTC.

The genes are TRBV4-1 and TRBJ2-7, with D perhaps matching TRBD1 or TRBD2 (5 bases each). V was trimmed by 1 base and J by 3 bases, leaving 16 bases between them. The CDR3 totals 16 residues. Germline CDR1 MGHRA, CDR2 YSYEKL. CDR3 region: CASSQGGLSGFYEQYF. The CDR3 DNA is TGCGCCAGCAGCCAAGGGGGGTTGAGCGGATTCTACGAGCAGTACTTC.